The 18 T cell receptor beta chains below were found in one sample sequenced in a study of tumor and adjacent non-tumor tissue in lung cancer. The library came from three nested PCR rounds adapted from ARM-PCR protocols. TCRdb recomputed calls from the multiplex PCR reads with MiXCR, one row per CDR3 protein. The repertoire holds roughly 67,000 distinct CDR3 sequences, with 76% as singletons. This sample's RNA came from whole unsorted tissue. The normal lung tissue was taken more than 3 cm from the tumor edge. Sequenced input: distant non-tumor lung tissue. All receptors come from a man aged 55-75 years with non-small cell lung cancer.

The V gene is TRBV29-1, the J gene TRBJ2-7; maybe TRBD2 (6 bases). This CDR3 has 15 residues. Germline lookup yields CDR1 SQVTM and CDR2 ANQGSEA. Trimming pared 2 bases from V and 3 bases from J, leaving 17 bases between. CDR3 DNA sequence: TGCAGCGTTGAAAATTCTACTAGCAGGAGCTACGAGCAGTACTTC. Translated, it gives CSVENSTSRSYEQYF.

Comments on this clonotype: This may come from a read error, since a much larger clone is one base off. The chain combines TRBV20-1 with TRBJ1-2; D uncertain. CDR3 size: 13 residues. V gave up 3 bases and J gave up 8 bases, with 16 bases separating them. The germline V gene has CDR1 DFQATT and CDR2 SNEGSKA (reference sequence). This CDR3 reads CSASNERVLGYTF. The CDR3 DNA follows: TGCAGTGCTAGCAATGAAAGGGTGCTCGGCTACACCTTC.

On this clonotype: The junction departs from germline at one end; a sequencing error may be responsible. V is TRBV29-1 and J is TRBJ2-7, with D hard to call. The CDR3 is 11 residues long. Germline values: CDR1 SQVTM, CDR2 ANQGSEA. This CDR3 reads CSVEMVYEQYF. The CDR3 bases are TGCAGTGTTGAAATGGTATACGAGCAGTACTTC.

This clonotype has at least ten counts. For the CDR3, the DNA is TGCAGTGCTGGACCCATAAGGGATGAAAAACTGTTTTTT. This encodes CSAGPIRDEKLFF. The chain uses TRBV20-1 and TRBJ1-4; D is unclear. Trimming removed 5 bases from V and 6 bases from J, with 13 bases in between. CDR3 length equals 13 residues. Per the germline V gene, CDR1 is DFQATT and CDR2 is SNEGSKA (reference sequence).

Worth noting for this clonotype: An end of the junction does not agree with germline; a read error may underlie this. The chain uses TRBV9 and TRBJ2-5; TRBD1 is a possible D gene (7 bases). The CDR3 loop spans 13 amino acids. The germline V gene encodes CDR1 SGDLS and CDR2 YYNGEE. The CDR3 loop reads CASGGSYKETRYF. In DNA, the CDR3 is TGTGCCTCAGGGGGGAGTTACAAAGAGACCCGGTACTTC.

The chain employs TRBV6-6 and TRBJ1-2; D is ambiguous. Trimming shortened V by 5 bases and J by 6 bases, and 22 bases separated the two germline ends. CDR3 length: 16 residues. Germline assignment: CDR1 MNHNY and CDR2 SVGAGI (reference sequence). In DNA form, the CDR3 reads TGTGCCAGCAGTCGCGTATCCCGATTGAAGATTGATGGCTACACCTTC. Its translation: CASSRVSRLKIDGYTF.

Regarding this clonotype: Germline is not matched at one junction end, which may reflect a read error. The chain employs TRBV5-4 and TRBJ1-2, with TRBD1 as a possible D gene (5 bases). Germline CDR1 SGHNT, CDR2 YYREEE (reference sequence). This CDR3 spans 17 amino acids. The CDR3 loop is CASSPGATGKDYYVYIF. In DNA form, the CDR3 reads TGTGCCAGCAGCCCCGGGGCCACCGGTAAAGATTACTATGTCTACATCTTC.

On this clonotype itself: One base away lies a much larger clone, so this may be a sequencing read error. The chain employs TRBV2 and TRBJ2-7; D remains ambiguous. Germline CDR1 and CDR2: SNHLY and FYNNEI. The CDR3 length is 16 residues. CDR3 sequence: CASSETMATSSYEKYF. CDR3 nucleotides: TGTGCCAGCAGTGAAACAATGGCGACCAGCTCCTACGAGAAGTACTTC.

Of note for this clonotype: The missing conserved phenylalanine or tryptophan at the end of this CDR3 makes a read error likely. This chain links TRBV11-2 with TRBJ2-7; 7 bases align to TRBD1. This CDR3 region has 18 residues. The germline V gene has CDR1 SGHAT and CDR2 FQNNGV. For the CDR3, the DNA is TGTACCAGCAGCTTAAATAGAGAACGGAGACAGGGCCCCTACGAGCAGTACTTA. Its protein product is CTSSLNRERRQGPYEQYL.

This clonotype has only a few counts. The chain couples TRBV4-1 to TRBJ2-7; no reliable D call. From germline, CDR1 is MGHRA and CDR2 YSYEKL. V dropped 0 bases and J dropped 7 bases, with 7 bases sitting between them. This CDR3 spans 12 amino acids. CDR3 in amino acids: CASSQDLREQYF. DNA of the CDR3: TGCGCCAGCAGCCAAGATCTGAGGGAGCAGTACTTC.

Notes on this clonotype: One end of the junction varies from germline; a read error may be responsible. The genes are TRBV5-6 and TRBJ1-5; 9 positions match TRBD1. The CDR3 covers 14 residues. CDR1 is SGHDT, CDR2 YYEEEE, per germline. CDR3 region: CAGRPGQGYQPQNF. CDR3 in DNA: TGTGCCGGAAGACCGGGACAGGGTTATCAGCCCCAAAATTTT.

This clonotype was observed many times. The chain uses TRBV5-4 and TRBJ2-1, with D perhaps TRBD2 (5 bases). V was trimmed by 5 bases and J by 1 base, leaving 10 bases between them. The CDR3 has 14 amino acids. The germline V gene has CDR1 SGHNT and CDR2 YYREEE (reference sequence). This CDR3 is CASRRAGSYNEQFF. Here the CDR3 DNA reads TGTGCCAGCAGGAGGGCTGGGTCCTACAATGAGCAGTTCTTC.

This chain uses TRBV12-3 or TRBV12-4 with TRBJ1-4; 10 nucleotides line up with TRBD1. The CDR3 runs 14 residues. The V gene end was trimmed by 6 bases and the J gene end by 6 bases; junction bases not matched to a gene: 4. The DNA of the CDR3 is TGTGCCAGCAGCCCGGGACAGGGGTATGAAAAACTGTTTTTT. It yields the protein CASSPGQGYEKLFF.

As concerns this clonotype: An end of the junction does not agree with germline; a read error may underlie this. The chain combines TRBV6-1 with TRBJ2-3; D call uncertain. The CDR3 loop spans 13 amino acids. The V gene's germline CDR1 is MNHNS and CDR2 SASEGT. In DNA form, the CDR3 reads TGTGGCAGCAGTGAAGGGCTGAGGGATACGCAGTATTTT. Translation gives CGSSEGLRDTQYF.

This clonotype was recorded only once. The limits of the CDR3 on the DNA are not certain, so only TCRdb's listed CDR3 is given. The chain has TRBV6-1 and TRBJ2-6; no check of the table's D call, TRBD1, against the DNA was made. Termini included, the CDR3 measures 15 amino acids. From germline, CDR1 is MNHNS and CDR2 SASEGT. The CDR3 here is CASLRFGAGADVLTF.

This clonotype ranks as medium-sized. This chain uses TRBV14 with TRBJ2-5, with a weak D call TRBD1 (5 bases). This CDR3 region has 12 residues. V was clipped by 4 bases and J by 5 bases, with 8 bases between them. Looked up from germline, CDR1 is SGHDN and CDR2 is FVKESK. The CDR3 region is CASSPNRETQYF. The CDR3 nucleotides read TGTGCCAGCAGCCCAAACAGGGAGACCCAGTACTTC.

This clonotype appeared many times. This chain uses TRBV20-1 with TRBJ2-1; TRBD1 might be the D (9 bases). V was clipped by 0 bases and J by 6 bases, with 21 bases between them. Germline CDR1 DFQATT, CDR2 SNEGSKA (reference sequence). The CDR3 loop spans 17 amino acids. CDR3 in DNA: TGCAGTGCTAGAGATGAGCGGGGGACAGGGCCATTCAATGAGCAGTTCTTC. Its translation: CSARDERGTGPFNEQFF.

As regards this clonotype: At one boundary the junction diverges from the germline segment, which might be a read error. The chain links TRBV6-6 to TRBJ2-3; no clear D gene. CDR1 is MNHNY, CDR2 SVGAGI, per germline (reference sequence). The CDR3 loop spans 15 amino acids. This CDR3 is CASSYSRPKQDTQYF. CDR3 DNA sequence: TGTGCCAGCAGTTACTCGAGACCTAAGCAAGATACACAGTATTTT.